This TCR beta chain emerged from a study of breast tumors, draining lymph nodes, adjacent tissues. Study findings and constraints: Data only fit, rather than demonstrated, lymph node origin of most tumor T cells. The data were judged consistent with most tumor T cells coming from lymph node and expanding in tumor.

In germline, CDR1 is SQVTM, CDR2 ANQGSEA. Trimming shortened V by 7 bases and J by 2 bases, and 14 bases separated the two germline ends. The CDR3 is 13 amino acids. This clonotype was counted at least ten times. Its target is not known. From the multiplex PCR reads, TCRdb called clonotypes with MiXCR, one entry per CDR3 protein. The sample records 85,000 to 130,000 distinct CDR3 sequences, 21% being singletons. Axillary draining lymph nodes of breast cancer patients supplied the node samples. This clonotype was sampled from a female donor with breast cancer. Some clones in this sample may be carry-over from other donors' samples. The sample consisted of axillary lymph node tissue. The J gene is TRBJ2-5, the V gene TRBV29-1; perhaps TRBD1 as D (5 bases). The chain's CDR3 is CSARDREQETQYF. DNA for the CDR3: TGCAGCGCCCGAGACAGAGAGCAAGAGACCCAGTACTTC.